The T cell receptor beta chain described here comes from a study of cytomegalovirus exposure and HLA in healthy donors. Study-level points and caveats: Clonal expansion, a later analysis showed, was greater in HLA-associated TCR beta chains than in equally common others.

60 Vbeta and 13 Jbeta primers were used in PCR. The data were produced by immunoSEQ multiplex PCR, yet TCRdb's version contains in-frame clones alone and is incomplete. The table includes about 160,000 clones, about 82% detected once. Remarks on this clone: The antigen remains undetermined.

Each donor was healthy, and each was a bone marrow donor. Trimming left V 5 bases short and J 4 bases short, with 13 bases between. CDR3 length: 14 residues. Germline V CDR1 and CDR2: PRHDT, FYEKMQ (reference sequence). The chain employs TRBV13 and TRBJ2-3; maybe TRBD2 (6 bases). The sample was PBMCs. The clonotype comes from a woman aged 25 to 45 in good health and CMV-seropositive. CDR3 nucleotides: TGTGCCAGCAGCACCGGCCCGGGAGCAGATACGCAGTATTTT. Translated: CASSTGPGADTQYF.